This T cell receptor beta chain derives from a study of T cells after yellow fever vaccination. Study-wide background: Fractions low in cell number were prepared with SMART-Seq v4 Ultra Low Input. Study observations and caveats: In post-booster samples, most primary-vaccination clones reappeared (about 96% CD4, roughly 89% CD8).

CDR1 and CDR2 from the germline V gene are LNHDA and SQIVND (reference sequence). The V and J ends lost 4 bases and 4 bases respectively, with 9 bases between them. The CDR3 covers 13 residues. As TCR cDNA was made by 5'RACE template switching, a universal primer site and UMIs were added. Each CDR3 protein gets one entry after TCRdb re-called the 5' RACE reads with MiXCR. The data hold 300,000 to 400,000 distinct CDR3 sequences, with around 8.1% observed a single time. In regard to this clonotype: The target antigen is unknown.

The specimen was PBMCs, collected roughly 46 days after the first yellow fever vaccination. This sequence joins TRBV19 and TRBJ2-3, with D perhaps assigned TRBD1 or TRBD2 (5 bases each). The clonotype comes from a man between 18 and 29 years old who received the YFV17D yellow fever vaccine. The DNA for the CDR3 is TGTGCCAGTAGTACGGGGCAGTCAGATACGCAGTATTTT. Translated: CASSTGQSDTQYF.